This TCR beta chain appears in the sequencing data of a study of molecular identifiers for immune sequencing clone quantification. Source material for naive CD8 libraries was about 19,000 to 1,000,000 sorted cells, with 10%, 30% or 50% RNA. This clonotype was seen many times. This CDR3 spans 14 amino acids. The germline gives CDR1 MDHEN, CDR2 SYDVKM. The V and J ends lost 3 bases and 5 bases respectively, with 11 bases between them. TCRdb re-called the PCR reads through MiXCR, storing one row per CDR3 protein. Of 490,000 or so distinct CDR3 sequences listed, over 20% are singletons. The sequencing input was naive CD8+ T cells from blood, with Jurkat cell RNA spiked in. Subset reported: FACS-sorted CD8+CD4-CCR7+CD45RA+ naive T cells. The chain uses TRBV28 and TRBJ1-5, with D maybe TRBD1 (5 bases). This TCR derives from a human donor in good health. Some libraries in this study had Jurkat cell RNA spiked in. The CDR3 DNA reads TGTGCCAGCAGTTTTAGGGACGGTGATCAGCCCCAGCATTTT. Protein: CASSFRDGDQPQHF.